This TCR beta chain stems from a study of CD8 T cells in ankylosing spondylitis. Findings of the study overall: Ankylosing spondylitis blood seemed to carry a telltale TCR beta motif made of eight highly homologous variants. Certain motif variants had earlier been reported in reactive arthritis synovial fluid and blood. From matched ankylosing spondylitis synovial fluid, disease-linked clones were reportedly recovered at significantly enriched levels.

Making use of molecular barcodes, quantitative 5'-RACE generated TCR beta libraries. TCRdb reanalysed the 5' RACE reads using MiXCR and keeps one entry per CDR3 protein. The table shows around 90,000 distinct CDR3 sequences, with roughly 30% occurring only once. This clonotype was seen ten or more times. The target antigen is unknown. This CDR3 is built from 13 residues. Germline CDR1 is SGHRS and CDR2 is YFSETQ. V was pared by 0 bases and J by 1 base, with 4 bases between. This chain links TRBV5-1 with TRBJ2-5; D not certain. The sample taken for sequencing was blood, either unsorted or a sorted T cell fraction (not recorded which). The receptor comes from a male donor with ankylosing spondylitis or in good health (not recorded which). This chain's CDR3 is CASSLGGQETQYF. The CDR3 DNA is TGCGCCAGCAGCTTGGGCGGCCAAGAGACCCAGTACTTC.